The present T cell receptor (beta chain) was sequenced within a study of cytomegalovirus exposure and HLA in healthy donors. Study-wide results and limits: Later analysis associated a missense DCLRE1C variant with TCR beta V- and J-gene trimming. Later analysis placed DRB1 highest and HLA-C lowest in TCR association rates, which differed by HLA locus. Among CMV-associated TCR beta chains, most appeared HLA-restricted in a later analysis.

This PCR relied on a set of 60 Vbeta primers and 13 Jbeta primers. Assay: immunoSEQ multiplex PCR; the TCRdb copy retains only in-frame clones and omits some. This listing includes some 200,000 clones. It was healthy bone marrow donors who served as donors. Points on this clone: The antigen remains undetermined.

The length of the CDR3 is 15 residues. V lost 4 bases, J lost 0 bases, and 4 bases stayed unmatched. The germline V gene encodes CDR1 LNHDA and CDR2 SQIVND (reference sequence). The TCR was taken from a girl aged 2-9 years in good health and CMV-seropositive. The sequenced material came from PBMCs. The chain uses TRBV19 and TRBJ1-2, with 8 bases matching TRBD1. The CDR3 DNA follows: TGTGCCAGTAGTACCCAGGGGGCGCCTAACTATGGCTACACCTTC. Protein: CASSTQGAPNYGYTF.